Here is one T cell receptor (beta chain) with its context. This sample includes further DNA sequences coding for the same CDR3. CDR1 and CDR2 (germline): SEHNR, FQNEAQ (reference sequence). V was pared by 3 bases and J by 3 bases, with 7 bases between. The CDR3 extends over 13 amino acids. These data come from a study of blood T cell repertoires in COVID-19. Measured with immunoSEQ multiplex PCR; TCRdb has only the in-frame clones, and not every one. The data show some 430,000 clones, roughly 91% seen once. The study counted Cohort 3 donors as recovered given two negative PCRs, clearance, or symptom resolution.

The chain has TRBV7-9 and TRBJ2-3, with D uncertain. The specimen was PBMCs or T cells enriched from blood (not recorded which). This receptor was taken from a man aged 18 to 30 who had recovered from COVID-19. This CDR3 is CASSLSGTDTQYF. Here the CDR3 DNA reads TGTGCCAGCAGCTTGTCGGGTACAGATACGCAGTATTTT.